This entry describes one TCR beta chain. What it recognizes is unknown. TCRalpha and TCRbeta libraries used 5'RACE with constant-segment primers and UMIs. A single record per CDR3 protein comes from TCRdb applying MiXCR to the 5' RACE reads. The sample lists roughly 600,000 distinct CDR3 sequences; approximately 18% were seen once. CDR3 length equals 15 residues. Germline assignment: CDR1 SGHRS and CDR2 YFSETQ. The V and J ends lost 4 bases and 3 bases, in that order; junction bases with no gene match: 8. This record comes from a study of T-cell memory formation after mild COVID-19. Study results and caveats: The study found balanced CD4/CD8 in clones contracting day 15 to 85 and a CD4+ lean in later expanders. There were some responding clones in pre-infection memory, which suggested that cross-reactive memory had joined.

This chain connects TRBV5-1 to TRBJ1-1, with 8 bases identical to TRBD1. The sequence was obtained from an adult woman who had mild COVID-19 (a few samples of this study predate the infection). Cell type and time point are not known. The sequenced sample was PBMCs or a T cell subset sorted from them (not recorded which). Here the CDR3 DNA reads TGCGCCAGCAGCCGGACAGGGTTGAAGGACACTGAAGCTTTCTTT. Amino acids: CASSRTGLKDTEAFF.